This T cell receptor (beta chain) was captured in a study of tumor and adjacent non-tumor tissue in lung cancer. RNA was extracted from bulk tissue without any cell sorting. This non-tumor lung sample came from over 3 cm beyond the tumor edge. A modified ARM-PCR protocol with three rounds of nested PCR amplified TCRbeta. MiXCR, applied by TCRdb to the multiplex PCR reads, yields one record per CDR3 protein. This table holds 85,000 or so distinct CDR3 sequences, 75% to 85% found once. As regards this clonotype: It may be a read error: a sequence one base away is much more abundant.

The receptor comes from a woman between 45 and 60 years old with non-small cell lung cancer. Sequencing was done on a sample of distant non-tumor lung tissue.

The CDR3 spells CASTGGGYTGKLFF. CDR3 DNA: TGTGCCAGCACCGGGGGGGGCTACACCGGGAAGCTGTTTTTT. The chain links TRBV28 to TRBJ2-2; the match to TRBD2 covers 8 bases. Germline CDR1 and CDR2: MDHEN and SYDVKM. The CDR3 runs 14 residues.